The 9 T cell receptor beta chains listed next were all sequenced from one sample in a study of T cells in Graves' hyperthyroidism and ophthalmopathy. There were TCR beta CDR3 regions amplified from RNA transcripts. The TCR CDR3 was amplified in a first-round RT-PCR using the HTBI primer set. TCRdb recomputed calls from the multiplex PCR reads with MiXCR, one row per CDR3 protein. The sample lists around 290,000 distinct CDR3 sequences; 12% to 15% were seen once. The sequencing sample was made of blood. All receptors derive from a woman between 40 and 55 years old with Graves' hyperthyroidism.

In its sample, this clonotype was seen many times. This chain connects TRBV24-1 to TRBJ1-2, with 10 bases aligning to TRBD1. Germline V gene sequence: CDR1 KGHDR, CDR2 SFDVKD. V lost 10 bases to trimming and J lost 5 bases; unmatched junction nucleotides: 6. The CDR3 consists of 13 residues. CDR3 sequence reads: CATRDRGQYGYTF. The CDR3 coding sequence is TGTGCCACAAGGGACAGGGGACAGTATGGCTACACCTTC.

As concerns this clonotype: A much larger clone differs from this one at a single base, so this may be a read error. This chain's CDR3 is CAGSLDWFGETQYF. In DNA, the CDR3 is TGTGCCGGCAGCTTAGATTGGTTTGGCGAGACCCAGTACTTC. The chain carries TRBV7-9 and TRBJ2-5; the D is unclear. The length of the CDR3 is 14 residues. CDR1 and CDR2 from the germline V gene are SEHNR and FQNEAQ (reference sequence). The variable domain in full, completed from reference TRBV7-9 and TRBJ2-5, reads DTGVSQNPRHKITKRGQNVTFRCDPISEHNRLYWYRQTLGQGPEFLTYFQNEAQLEKSRLLSDRFSAERPKGSFSTLEIQRTEQGDSAMYLCAGSLDWFGETQYFGPGTRLLVL.

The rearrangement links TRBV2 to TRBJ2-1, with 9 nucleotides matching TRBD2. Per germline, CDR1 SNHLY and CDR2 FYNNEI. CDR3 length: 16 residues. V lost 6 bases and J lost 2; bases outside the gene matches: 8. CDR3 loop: CASSIRGRAAYNEQFF. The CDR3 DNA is TGTGCCAGCAGCATACGCGGGAGGGCCGCCTACAATGAGCAGTTCTTC.

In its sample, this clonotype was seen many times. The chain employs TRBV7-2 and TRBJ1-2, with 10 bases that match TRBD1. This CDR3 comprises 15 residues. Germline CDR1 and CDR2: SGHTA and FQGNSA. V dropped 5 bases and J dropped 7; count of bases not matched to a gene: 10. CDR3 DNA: TGTGCCAGCAGCCAACCGGGACAGGGGATGAGTGGCTACACCTTC. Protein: CASSQPGQGMSGYTF. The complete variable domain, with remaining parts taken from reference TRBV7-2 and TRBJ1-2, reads GAGVSQSPSNKVTEKGKDVELRCDPISGHTALYWYRQSLGQGLEFLIYFQGNSAPDKSGLPSDRFSAERTGGSVSTLTIQRTQQEDSAVYLCASSQPGQGMSGYTFGSGTRLTVV.

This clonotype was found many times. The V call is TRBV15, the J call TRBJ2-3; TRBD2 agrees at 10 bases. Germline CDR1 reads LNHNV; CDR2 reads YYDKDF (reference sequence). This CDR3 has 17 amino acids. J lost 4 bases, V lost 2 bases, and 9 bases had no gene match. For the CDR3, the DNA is TGTGCCACCAGCAGATCCCCGGGACTAGCGCCTTCAGATACGCAGTATTTT. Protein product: CATSRSPGLAPSDTQYF. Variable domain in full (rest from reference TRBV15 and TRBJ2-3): DAMVIQNPRYQVTQFGKPVTLSCSQTLNHNVMYWYQQKSSQAPKLLFHYYDKDFNNEADTPDNFQSRRPNTSFCFLDIRSPGLGDTAMYLCATSRSPGLAPSDTQYFGPGTRLTVL.

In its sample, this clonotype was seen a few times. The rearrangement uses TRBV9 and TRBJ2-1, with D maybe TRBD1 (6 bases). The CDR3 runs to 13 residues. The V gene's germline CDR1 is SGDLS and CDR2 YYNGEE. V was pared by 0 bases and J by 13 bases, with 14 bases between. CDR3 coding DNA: TGTGCCAGCAGCGTAGGTCCAGGGGAAAATCAGTTCTTC. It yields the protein CASSVGPGENQFF.

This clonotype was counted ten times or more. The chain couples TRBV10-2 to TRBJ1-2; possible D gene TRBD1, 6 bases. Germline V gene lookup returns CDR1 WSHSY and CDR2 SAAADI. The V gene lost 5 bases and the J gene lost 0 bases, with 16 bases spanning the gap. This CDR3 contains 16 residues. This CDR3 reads CASSPSGTNANYGYTF. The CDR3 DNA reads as TGCGCCAGCAGTCCTTCAGGGACAAACGCTAACTATGGCTACACCTTC.

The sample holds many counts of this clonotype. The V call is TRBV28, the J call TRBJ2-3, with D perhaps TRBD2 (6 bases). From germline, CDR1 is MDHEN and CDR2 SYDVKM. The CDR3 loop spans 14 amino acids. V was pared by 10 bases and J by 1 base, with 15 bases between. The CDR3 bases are TGTGCCACCCAGGGTAGCGGAGGCACAGATACGCAGTATTTT. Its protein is CATQGSGGTDTQYF.

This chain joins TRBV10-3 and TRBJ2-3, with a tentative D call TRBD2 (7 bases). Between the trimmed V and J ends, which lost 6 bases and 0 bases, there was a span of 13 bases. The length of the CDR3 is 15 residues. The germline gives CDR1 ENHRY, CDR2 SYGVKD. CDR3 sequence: CAISEGGASTDTQYF. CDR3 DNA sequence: TGTGCCATCAGCGAAGGGGGGGCAAGCACAGATACGCAGTATTTT.